Listed below are T cell receptor beta chains from one sample, sequenced in a study of identical twins. One entry per CDR3 protein, called by TCRdb with MiXCR from the 5' RACE reads. The sample includes hundreds of thousands of distinct CDR3 sequences, about 18% of them seen just once. This sample was shared with a second study, whose subject was T cells expressing NK-cell markers.

Sequenced material: PBMCs. The receptors shown here come from a woman aged 18 to 35 in good health. Both conserved end residues are part of each CDR3. The D gene is left open where the match is weak. A clone size is listed for some rows: how often the clone was seen (once, few, many), or a class if it is expanded.

D | J | V | size | DNA | CDR3
- | TRBJ1-2 | TRBV5-1 | - | TGCGCCAGCAGCCCTACGTCCGGTGCGTTCTATGGCTACACCTTC | CASSPTSGAFYGYTF
TRBD1 | TRBJ2-7 | TRBV10-2 | few | TGCGCCAGTGAGCCGGGACAGTCAACCTACGAGCAGTACTTC | CASEPGQSTYEQYF
TRBD1 | TRBJ1-1 | TRBV5-1 | few | TGCGCCAGCAGCTTGGTGGGACAGGGAGGGAACACTGAAGCTTTCTTT | CASSLVGQGGNTEAFF
TRBD1 | TRBJ1-1 | TRBV10-3 | few | TGTGCCATCAGCCTGACAGGGTTTCAAGCTGAAGCTTTCTTT | CAISLTGFQAEAFF
- | TRBJ2-7 | TRBV10-3 | few | TGTGCCATCAGTAAGGAGGACGAGCAGTACTTC | CAISKEDEQYF
- | TRBJ2-7 | TRBV20-1 | few | TGCAGTGCTAGAGATCTTACTCGACTGAGCTACGAGCAGTACTTC | CSARDLTRLSYEQYF
- | TRBJ1-6 | TRBV7-9 | few | TGTGCCAGCAGCTTAGAAAGCAACAATTCACCCCTCCACTTT | CASSLESNNSPLHF
- | TRBJ1-5 | TRBV20-1 | few | TGCAGTGCTAGGTCCGGGTCCCTAAATTCCCAGCATTTT | CSARSGSLNSQHF
- | TRBJ1-2 | TRBV5-5 | few | TGTGCCAGCAGCCCCCGAGCCGACAGACCACCTAACTATGGCTACACCTTC | CASSPRADRPPNYGYTF
- | TRBJ2-7 | TRBV12-3/TRBV12-4 | few | TGTGCCAGCAGTCCTCCGGGTGGGGCCCATTCCTACGAGCAGTACTTC | CASSPPGGAHSYEQYF
TRBD2 | TRBJ2-1 | TRBV12-3/TRBV12-4 | - | TGTGCCAGCAGTTCCGGGACTAGCGGGGACAATGAGCAGTTCTTC | CASSSGTSGDNEQFF
- | TRBJ2-3 | TRBV6-5 | few | TGTGCCAGCAGTTACTCCGTGCGGGGTACGCAGTATTTT | CASSYSVRGTQYF
TRBD1 | TRBJ2-4 | TRBV6-1 | few | TGTGCCAGCAGGGGGACAGATAAAAACATTCAGTACTTC | CASRGTDKNIQYF
- | TRBJ1-1 | TRBV12-3/TRBV12-4 | few | TGTGCCAGCAGCATACAGGATTTTGGCACTGAAGCTTTCTTT | CASSIQDFGTEAFF
TRBD2 | TRBJ2-5 | TRBV7-2 | - | TGTGCCAGCAGCTTTGCGGGACTAAGGGAGACCCAGTACTTC | CASSFAGLRETQYF
TRBD2 | TRBJ2-3 | TRBV11-2 | - | TGTGCCAGCAGCTCTAGCGGGAGCGCAGATACGCAGTATTTT | CASSSSGSADTQYF
TRBD2 | TRBJ2-5 | TRBV7-2 | few | TGTGCCAGCAGCTTAGTAGTCGCGGGAGGGAAAGAGACCCAGTACTTC | CASSLVVAGGKETQYF
- | TRBJ1-4 | TRBV7-9 | - | TGTGCCAGCAGCTTAGCGCGAAGTGTAGAGTATGAAAAACTGTTTTTT | CASSLARSVEYEKLFF